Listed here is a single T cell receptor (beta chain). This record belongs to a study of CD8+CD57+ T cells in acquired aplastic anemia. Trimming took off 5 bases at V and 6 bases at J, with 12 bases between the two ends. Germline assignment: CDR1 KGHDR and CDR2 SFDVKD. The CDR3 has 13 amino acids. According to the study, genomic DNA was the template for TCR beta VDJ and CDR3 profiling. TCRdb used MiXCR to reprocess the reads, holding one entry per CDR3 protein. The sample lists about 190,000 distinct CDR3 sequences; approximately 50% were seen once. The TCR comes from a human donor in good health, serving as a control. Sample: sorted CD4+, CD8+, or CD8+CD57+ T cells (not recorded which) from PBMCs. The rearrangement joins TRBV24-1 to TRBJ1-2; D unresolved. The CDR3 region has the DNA TGTGCCACCAGTGCGGTGGGGAACGATGGCTACACCTTC. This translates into CATSAVGNDGYTF.